This entry lists 26 T cell receptor beta chains sequenced from one sample in a study of OX40 agonist ivuxolimab in advanced cancers. Measured with immunoSEQ multiplex PCR; TCRdb has only the in-frame clones, and not every one. The sample includes approximately 82,000 clones, 80% to 95% of them seen just once. Material: CD4+ or CD8+ T cells sorted from blood, obtained in a trial of the OX40 agonist ivuxolimab. The receptors derive from an adult with an advanced solid tumor such as melanoma, head and neck, liver or kidney cancer.

The gene calls are TRBV9 and TRBJ2-3; D is unclear. Trimming pared 3 bases from V and 2 bases from J, leaving 13 bases between. The germline V gene encodes CDR1 SGDLS and CDR2 YYNGEE. The CDR3 has 15 residues. The CDR3 sequence: CASSDQMGFTDTQYF. CDR3 in DNA: TGTGCCAGCAGCGACCAGATGGGGTTCACAGATACGCAGTATTTT.

The chain combines TRBV6-5 with TRBJ1-1, with 8 positions matching TRBD1. The CDR3 has 13 amino acids. After removal of 5 bases from V and 7 bases from J, the junction contained 6 bases not matched to a gene. Per germline, CDR1 MNHEY and CDR2 SVGAGI. CDR3 sequence (DNA): TGTGCCAGCAGTAGGGACAGGATAGGTGAAGCTTTCTTT. Its translation: CASSRDRIGEAFF.

The V gene is TRBV30, the J gene TRBJ2-2; 10 nucleotides line up with TRBD1. Looked up from germline, CDR1 is GTSNPN and CDR2 is SVGIG (reference sequence). The CDR3 runs 16 residues. Losses at the gene ends were 2 bases for V and 5 bases for J; bases not matched to a gene: 8. CDR3 nucleotides: TGTGCCTGGAGTCCCGGGACAGGGGCCAATACCGGGGAGCTGTTTTTT. Translating it yields CAWSPGTGANTGELFF.

The chain couples TRBV14 to TRBJ1-2, with D possibly being TRBD1 (6 bases). CDR1 SGHDN and CDR2 FVKESK come from the germline V gene. Trimming removed 0 bases from V and 4 bases from J, with 15 bases in between. The CDR3 runs to 16 residues. Here the CDR3 DNA reads TGTGCCAGCAGCCAAGATCTTCCGGGGGCCAGCTATGGCTACACCTTC. Translated: CASSQDLPGASYGYTF.

This chain uses TRBV6-1 with TRBJ1-2, with D uncertain. Trimming left V 1 base short and J 4 bases short, with 10 bases between. The germline gives CDR1 MNHNS, CDR2 SASEGT. This CDR3 is 14 amino acids long. CDR3: CASSEGGRGYGYTF. The DNA for the CDR3 is TGTGCCAGCAGTGAAGGTGGGAGAGGCTATGGCTACACCTTC.

The chain carries TRBV10-3 and TRBJ2-4; a weak D match, TRBD2 (5 bases). The CDR3 runs 14 residues. With 5 bases removed from V and 8 bases from J, the gap between germline ends came to 16 bases. The germline V gene encodes CDR1 ENHRY and CDR2 SYGVKD. CDR3 bases: TGTGCCATCAGTCACGGCGGTCAAGCGGACATTCAGTACTTC. Protein sequence: CAISHGGQADIQYF.

This rearrangement joins TRBV10-2 to TRBJ2-7; D tentatively fits TRBD1 or TRBD2 (5 bases each). There are 14 residues in the CDR3. V lost 10 bases and J lost 3, with 19 bases in between. Germline CDR1 is WSHSY and CDR2 is SAAADI. CDR3 bases: TGCGCCACCTTAATCCGGGACGGAGACTACGAGCAGTACTTC. Its protein is CATLIRDGDYEQYF.

The genes are TRBV7-9 and TRBJ2-3, with TRBD2 matching over 9 bases. Looked up from germline, CDR1 is SEHNR and CDR2 is FQNEAQ (reference sequence). V shed 5 bases, J shed 0 bases, and the junction held 6 bases outside the gene matches. The CDR3 is made up of 16 amino acids. The CDR3 loop is CASSLSGGVSTDTQYF. The CDR3 DNA reads TGTGCCAGCAGCCTTAGCGGGGGAGTGAGCACAGATACGCAGTATTTT.

The count of this clone is one. CDR3 nucleotides: TGTGCCAGCAGCTTCATGGGGCTAGCGGACAATGAGCAGTTCTTC. Protein: CASSFMGLADNEQFF. The V and J genes are TRBV11-2 and TRBJ2-1, with 7 positions matching TRBD2. Looked up from germline, CDR1 is SGHAT and CDR2 is FQNNGV. V was clipped by 3 bases and J by 5 bases; unmatched bases: 7. CDR3 size: 15 residues.

The chain has TRBV6-9 and TRBJ1-2, with 7 bases that match TRBD1. The ends lost 3 bases at V and 7 bases at J; junction bases unmatched: 11. This CDR3 comprises 15 residues. CDR1 MNHGY and CDR2 SVAAGI come from the germline V gene. This chain's CDR3 is CASSYRDTGAGGYTF. Here the CDR3 DNA reads TGTGCCAGCAGTTACAGGGATACAGGGGCCGGTGGCTACACCTTC.

The chain joins TRBV18 to TRBJ2-7; 11 bases line up with TRBD1. The CDR3 runs 17 residues. V trimming: 0 bases; J trimming: 4 bases; junction bases outside the gene matches: 8. Germline lookup yields CDR1 KGHSH and CDR2 LQKENI. DNA of the CDR3: TGTGCCAGCTCACCACCTAACCGGGGACAGGGGGGGTACGAGCAGTACTTC. It is translated as CASSPPNRGQGGYEQYF.

CDR3 loop: CASSRWTTEKGSTDTQYF. Here the CDR3 DNA reads TGTGCCAGCAGCAGGTGGACGACGGAAAAAGGAAGCACAGATACGCAGTATTTT. The rearrangement joins TRBV2 to TRBJ2-3; D is undetermined. Looked up from germline, CDR1 is SNHLY and CDR2 is FYNNEI. This CDR3 is 18 amino acids long. Trimming stripped 6 bases from V and 0 bases from J, with 22 bases between.

The chain uses TRBV19 and TRBJ1-1; D is unresolved. Deletions cut 2 bases from V and 1 base from J, with 11 bases between. This CDR3 region has 15 residues. Germline lookup yields CDR1 LNHDA and CDR2 SQIVND (reference sequence). Written as DNA, the CDR3 is TGTGCCAGTAGTATAACAGCCACTCCGAACACTGAAGCTTTCTTT. This gives the protein CASSITATPNTEAFF.

This rearrangement joins TRBV7-9 to TRBJ1-5; D may be TRBD1 (6 bases). V dropped 5 bases and J dropped 4 bases, with 9 bases sitting between them. The CDR3 is 13 residues long. Germline V CDR1 and CDR2: SEHNR, FQNEAQ (reference sequence). The CDR3 spells CASSLGTNQPQHF. Written as DNA, the CDR3 is TGTGCCAGCAGCCTCGGGACAAATCAGCCCCAGCATTTT. Full variable domain (missing parts from reference TRBV7-9 and TRBJ1-5): DTGVSQNPRHKITKRGQNVTFRCDPISEHNRLYWYRQTLGQGPEFLTYFQNEAQLEKSRLLSDRFSAERPKGSFSTLEIQRTEQGDSAMYLCASSLGTNQPQHFGDGTRLSIL.

This chain connects TRBV19 to TRBJ2-3; 15 nucleotides align to TRBD2. V was pared by 4 bases and J by 3 bases, with 2 bases of the junction left unmatched. This CDR3 spans 16 amino acids. Germline values: CDR1 LNHDA, CDR2 SQIVND (reference sequence). The CDR3 coding sequence is TGTGCCAGTAGTAGCGGGACTAGCGGGAGGACAGATACGCAGTATTTT. Protein product: CASSSGTSGRTDTQYF.

The genes are TRBV18 and TRBJ1-1; weak D call: TRBD1 (6 bases). The CDR3 has 16 amino acids. Trimming stripped 3 bases from V and 1 base from J, with 15 bases between. Germline loops: CDR1 KGHSH, CDR2 LQKENI. CDR3 region: CASSPPSQGSNTEAFF. The CDR3 DNA is TGTGCCAGCTCACCTCCGTCACAGGGCTCGAACACTGAAGCTTTCTTT.

This clone appeared a single time. The chain carries TRBV7-8 and TRBJ2-2; D not certain. The CDR3 sequence is 13 residues long. Germline V gene sequence: CDR1 SGHVS, CDR2 FQNEAQ. V gave up 4 bases and J gave up 7 bases, with 10 bases separating them. The CDR3 sequence is CASSSVWGGELFF. The CDR3 coding sequence is TGTGCCAGCAGCTCCGTATGGGGCGGGGAGCTGTTTTTT.

The rearrangement joins TRBV6-5 to TRBJ1-2; D is uncertain. Trimming pared 6 bases from V and 0 bases from J, leaving 14 bases between. Germline V gene data show CDR1 as MNHEY and CDR2 as SVGAGI. The CDR3 covers 15 residues. In DNA, the CDR3 is TGTGCCAGCAGATCAGAAACCTTCCCTAACTATGGCTACACCTTC. Protein: CASRSETFPNYGYTF.

The chain has TRBV10-3 and TRBJ2-7; no definite D call. V lost 0 bases and J lost 3, with 9 bases in between. CDR1 and CDR2 (germline): ENHRY, SYGVKD. The CDR3 covers 14 residues. CDR3 protein: CAISESGANYEQYF. In DNA form, the CDR3 reads TGTGCCATCAGTGAGTCGGGCGCAAACTACGAGCAGTACTTC.

V is TRBV7-2 and J is TRBJ2-1; D might be TRBD1 or TRBD2, each matching 5 bases. This CDR3 region has 14 residues. CDR1 and CDR2 (germline): SGHTA, FQGNSA. Trimming removed 5 bases at V and 2 bases at J, with 10 bases between. CDR3 amino acids: CASSPSGPYNEQFF. For the CDR3, the DNA is TGTGCCAGCAGCCCCTCGGGGCCCTACAATGAGCAGTTCTTC.

This clone is deemed medium-sized. The V gene is TRBV18, the J gene TRBJ2-7; 8 bases fit TRBD1. Germline CDR1 and CDR2: KGHSH and LQKENI. CDR3 length: 18 amino acids. V trimming: 5 bases; J trimming: 0 bases; junction bases outside the gene matches: 15. CDR3 amino acids: CASSTVPPGQGSSYEQYF. The CDR3 DNA reads as TGTGCCAGCTCAACTGTACCCCCTGGACAGGGCAGCTCCTACGAGCAGTACTTC. Complete variable domain (other parts from reference TRBV18 and TRBJ2-7): NAGVMQNPRHLVRRRGQEARLRCSPMKGHSHVYWYRQLPEEGLKFMVYLQKENIIDESGMPKERFSAEFPKEGPSILRIQQVVRGDSAAYFCASSTVPPGQGSSYEQYFGPGTRLTVT.

The chain carries TRBV10-3 and TRBJ1-5; D might be TRBD1 (6 bases). The CDR3 is made up of 15 amino acids. The V end lost 2 bases, the J end lost 2 bases, and 10 bases lay between the germline ends. Germline V gives CDR1 ENHRY, CDR2 SYGVKD. The DNA of the CDR3 is TGTGCCATCAGTGAGGCGGGGGGCGGCAATCAGCCCCAGCATTTT. Protein: CAISEAGGGNQPQHF.

This clone was recorded once. V usage is TRBV2 and J usage is TRBJ1-5; D uncertain. The CDR3 loop spans 15 amino acids. In germline, CDR1 is SNHLY, CDR2 FYNNEI. V was clipped by 7 bases and J by 2 bases, with 15 bases between them. This CDR3 is CASTRGLGGNQPQHF. Written as DNA, the CDR3 is TGTGCCAGCACGCGAGGGCTTGGGGGCAATCAGCCCCAGCATTTT.

The CDR3 sequence is CASSESRQMGGYTF. The DNA for the CDR3 is TGTGCCAGCAGTGAATCAAGGCAAATGGGGGGCTACACCTTC. The chain couples TRBV6-1 to TRBJ1-2; unclear D gene. The CDR3 loop spans 14 amino acids. Germline values: CDR1 MNHNS, CDR2 SASEGT. Trimming left V 2 bases short and J 8 bases short, with 15 bases between.

The chain recombines TRBV29-1 with TRBJ2-7; D is uncertain. V gave up 1 base and J gave up 2 bases, with 9 bases separating them. CDR3 length: 13 amino acids. Germline CDR1 and CDR2: SQVTM and ANQGSEA. Here the CDR3 reads CSVEGPGAYEQYF. The CDR3 DNA reads as TGCAGCGTTGAAGGGCCCGGAGCCTACGAGCAGTACTTC.

V and J are TRBV28 and TRBJ2-1; possibly TRBD1 for D (6 bases). The CDR3 contains 12 residues. Trimming took 5 bases from V and 10 from J, leaving 12 bases between them. Per the germline V gene, CDR1 is MDHEN and CDR2 is SYDVKM. CDR3 coding DNA: TGTGCCAGCAGTACTCGACAGGACGAGCAGTTCTTC. Protein: CASSTRQDEQFF. Drawing the rest from reference TRBV28 and TRBJ2-1, the complete variable domain is DVKVTQSSRYLVKRTGEKVFLECVQDMDHENMFWYRQDPGLGLRLIYFSYDVKMKEKGDIPEGYSVSREKKERFSLILESASTNQTSMYLCASSTRQDEQFFGPGTRLTVL.